This TCR beta chain was sequenced during a study of shared clonotypes between healthy human individuals. Findings and caveats of the study: Represented genetic and exposure-history diversity was restricted by having few donors.

With regard to this clone: The antigen is unknown.

Sequenced by immunoSEQ multiplex PCR; TCRdb stores in-frame clones only, minus some. The data show roughly 1.4 million clones, 98% seen once. The specimen was naive CD4+ T cells sorted from blood. The subset was: CD45RA+ positively selected. This clonotype originated in a man aged 25-45 years in good health.

The CDR3 spells CASSQDPRVTSSETQYF. CDR3 in DNA: TGCGCCAGCAGCCAAGATCCGCGGGTTACTAGCTCAGAGACCCAGTACTTC. The V and J genes are TRBV4-3 and TRBJ2-5; a weak D match, TRBD2 (6 bases). Trimming shortened V by 0 bases and J by 4 bases, and 18 bases separated the two germline ends. This CDR3 contains 17 residues. Looked up from germline, CDR1 is LGHNA and CDR2 is YSLEER.